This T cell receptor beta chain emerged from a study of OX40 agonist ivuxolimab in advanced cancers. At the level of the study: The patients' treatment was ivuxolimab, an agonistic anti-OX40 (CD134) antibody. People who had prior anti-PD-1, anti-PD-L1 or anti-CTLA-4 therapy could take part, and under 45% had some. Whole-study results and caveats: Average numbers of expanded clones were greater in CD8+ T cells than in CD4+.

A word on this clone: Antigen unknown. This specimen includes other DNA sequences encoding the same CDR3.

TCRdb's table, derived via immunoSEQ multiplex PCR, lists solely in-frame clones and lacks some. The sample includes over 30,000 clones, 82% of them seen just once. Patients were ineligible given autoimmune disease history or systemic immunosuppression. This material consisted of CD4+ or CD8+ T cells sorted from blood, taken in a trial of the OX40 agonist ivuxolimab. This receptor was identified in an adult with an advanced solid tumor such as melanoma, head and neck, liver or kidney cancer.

CDR3 DNA sequence: TGTGCCAGCTCACCAGATCAAGAGACCCAGTACTTC. It specifies CASSPDQETQYF. The rearrangement uses TRBV18 and TRBJ2-5; D gene ambiguous. V was shortened by 2 bases and J by 2 bases, with 3 bases between the two germline ends. Germline V CDR1 and CDR2: KGHSH, LQKENI. The CDR3 contains 12 residues.